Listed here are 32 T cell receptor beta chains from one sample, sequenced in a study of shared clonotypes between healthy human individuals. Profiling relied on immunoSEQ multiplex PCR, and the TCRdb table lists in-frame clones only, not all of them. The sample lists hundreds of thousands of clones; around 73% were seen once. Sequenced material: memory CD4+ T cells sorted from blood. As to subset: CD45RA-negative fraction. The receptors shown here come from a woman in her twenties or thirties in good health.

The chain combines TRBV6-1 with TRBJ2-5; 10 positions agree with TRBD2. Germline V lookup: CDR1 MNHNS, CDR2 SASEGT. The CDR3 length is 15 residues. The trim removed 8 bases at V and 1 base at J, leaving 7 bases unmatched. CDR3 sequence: CASGPLAGTQETQYF. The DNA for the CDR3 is TGTGCCAGCGGCCCACTAGCGGGAACCCAAGAGACCCAGTACTTC.

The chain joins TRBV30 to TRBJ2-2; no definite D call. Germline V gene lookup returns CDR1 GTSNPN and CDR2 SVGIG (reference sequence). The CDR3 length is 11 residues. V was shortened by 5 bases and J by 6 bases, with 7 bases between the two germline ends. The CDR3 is CAWARAGELFF. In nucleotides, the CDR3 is TGTGCCTGGGCTAGGGCCGGGGAGCTGTTTTTT.

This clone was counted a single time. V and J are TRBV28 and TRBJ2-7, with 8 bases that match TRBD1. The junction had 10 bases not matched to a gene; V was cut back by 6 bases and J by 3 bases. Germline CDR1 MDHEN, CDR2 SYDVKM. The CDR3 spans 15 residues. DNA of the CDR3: TGTGCCAGCAGCCAAACCGGGACAGGCGTCTACGAGCAGTACTTC. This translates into CASSQTGTGVYEQYF.

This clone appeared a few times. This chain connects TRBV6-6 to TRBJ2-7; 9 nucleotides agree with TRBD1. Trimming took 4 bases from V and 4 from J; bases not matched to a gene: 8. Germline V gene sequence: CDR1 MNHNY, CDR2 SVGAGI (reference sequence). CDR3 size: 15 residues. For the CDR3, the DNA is TGTGCCAGCAGTTTTACAGGGGGCGGGGTGTACGAGCAGTACTTC. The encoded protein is CASSFTGGGVYEQYF.

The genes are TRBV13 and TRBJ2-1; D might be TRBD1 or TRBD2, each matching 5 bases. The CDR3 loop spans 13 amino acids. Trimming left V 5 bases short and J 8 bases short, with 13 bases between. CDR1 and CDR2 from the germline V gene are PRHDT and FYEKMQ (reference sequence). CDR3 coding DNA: TGTGCCAGCAGCACACCGGGACGGGATGAGCAGTTCTTC. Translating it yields CASSTPGRDEQFF.

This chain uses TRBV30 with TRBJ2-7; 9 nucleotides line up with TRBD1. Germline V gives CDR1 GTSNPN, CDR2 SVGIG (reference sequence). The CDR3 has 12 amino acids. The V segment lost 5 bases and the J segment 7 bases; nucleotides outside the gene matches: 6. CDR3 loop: CAWATGGREQYF. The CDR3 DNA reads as TGTGCCTGGGCCACAGGGGGCCGGGAGCAGTACTTC.

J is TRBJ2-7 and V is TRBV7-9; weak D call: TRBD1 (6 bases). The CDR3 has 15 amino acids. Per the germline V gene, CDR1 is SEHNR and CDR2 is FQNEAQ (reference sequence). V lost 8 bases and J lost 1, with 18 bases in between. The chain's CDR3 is CASGSWTVSSYEQYF. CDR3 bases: TGTGCCAGCGGCTCTTGGACAGTAAGTTCCTACGAGCAGTACTTC.

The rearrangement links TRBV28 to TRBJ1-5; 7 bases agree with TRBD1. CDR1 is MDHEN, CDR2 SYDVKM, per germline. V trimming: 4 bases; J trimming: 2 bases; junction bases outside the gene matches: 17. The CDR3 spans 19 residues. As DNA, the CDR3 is TGTGCCAGCAGTTATTTCCCACGTATTATCACAGGGGGCAATCAGCCCCAGCATTTT. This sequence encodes CASSYFPRIITGGNQPQHF. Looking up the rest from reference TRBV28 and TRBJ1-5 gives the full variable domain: DVKVTQSSRYLVKRTGEKVFLECVQDMDHENMFWYRQDPGLGLRLIYFSYDVKMKEKGDIPEGYSVSREKKERFSLILESASTNQTSMYLCASSYFPRIITGGNQPQHFGDGTRLSIL.

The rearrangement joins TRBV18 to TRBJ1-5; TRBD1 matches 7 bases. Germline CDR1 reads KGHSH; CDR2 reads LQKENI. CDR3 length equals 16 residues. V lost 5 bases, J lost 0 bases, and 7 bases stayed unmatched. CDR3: CASSARQGNSNQPQHF. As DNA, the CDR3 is TGTGCCAGCTCAGCGCGACAGGGCAATAGCAATCAGCCCCAGCATTTT.

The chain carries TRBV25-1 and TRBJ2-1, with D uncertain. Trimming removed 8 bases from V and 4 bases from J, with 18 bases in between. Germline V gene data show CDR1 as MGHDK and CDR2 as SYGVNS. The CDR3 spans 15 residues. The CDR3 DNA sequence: TGTGCCAGCGGCAAGACTTTCACCCTTTACAATGAGCAGTTCTTC. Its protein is CASGKTFTLYNEQFF.

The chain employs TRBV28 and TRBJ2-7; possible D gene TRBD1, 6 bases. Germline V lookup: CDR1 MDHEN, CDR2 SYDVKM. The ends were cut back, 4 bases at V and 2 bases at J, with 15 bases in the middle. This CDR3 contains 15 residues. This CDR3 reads CASSSRDKITYEQYF. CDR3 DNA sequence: TGTGCCAGCAGTTCCCGGGACAAAATTACCTACGAGCAGTACTTC.

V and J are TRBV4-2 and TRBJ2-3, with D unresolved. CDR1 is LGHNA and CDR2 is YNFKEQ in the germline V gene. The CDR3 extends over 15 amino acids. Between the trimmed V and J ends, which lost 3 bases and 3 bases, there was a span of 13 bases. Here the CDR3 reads CASSHRIADTDTQYF. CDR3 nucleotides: TGTGCCAGCAGCCATCGGATAGCAGATACAGATACGCAGTATTTT.

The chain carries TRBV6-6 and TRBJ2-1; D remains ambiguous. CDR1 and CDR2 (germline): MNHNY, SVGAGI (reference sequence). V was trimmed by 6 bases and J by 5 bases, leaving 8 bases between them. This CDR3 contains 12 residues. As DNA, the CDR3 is TGTGCCAGCAGCCTACGGAACAATGAGCAGTTCTTC. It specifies CASSLRNNEQFF.

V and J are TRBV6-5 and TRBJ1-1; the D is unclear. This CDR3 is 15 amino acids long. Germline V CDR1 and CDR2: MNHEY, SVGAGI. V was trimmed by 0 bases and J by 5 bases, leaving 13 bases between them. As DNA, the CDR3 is TGTGCCAGCAGTTACTCAAAACCGATGGGGACTGAAGCTTTCTTT. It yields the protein CASSYSKPMGTEAFF.

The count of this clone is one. CDR3 protein: CASSSGTGTHNEQFF. The CDR3, as DNA: TGTGCCAGCAGCTCCGGGACAGGGACACACAATGAGCAGTTCTTC. The V call is TRBV11-2, the J call TRBJ2-1; TRBD1 matches 9 bases. With V trimmed by 4 bases and J by 5 bases, 6 bases remained unmatched. The CDR3 extends over 15 amino acids. The germline V gene encodes CDR1 SGHAT and CDR2 FQNNGV.

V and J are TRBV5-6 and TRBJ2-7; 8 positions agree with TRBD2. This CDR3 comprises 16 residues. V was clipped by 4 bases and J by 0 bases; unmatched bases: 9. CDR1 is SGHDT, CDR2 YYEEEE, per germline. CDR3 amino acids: CASSPGGGRSSYEQYF. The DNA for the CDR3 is TGTGCCAGCAGCCCGGGTGGCGGGAGGAGCTCCTACGAGCAGTACTTC.

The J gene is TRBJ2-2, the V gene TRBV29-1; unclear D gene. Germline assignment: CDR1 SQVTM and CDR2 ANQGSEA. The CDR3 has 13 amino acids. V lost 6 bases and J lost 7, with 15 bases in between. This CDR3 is CSVANPGDGELFF. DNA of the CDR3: TGCAGCGTGGCAAATCCAGGAGACGGGGAGCTGTTTTTT.

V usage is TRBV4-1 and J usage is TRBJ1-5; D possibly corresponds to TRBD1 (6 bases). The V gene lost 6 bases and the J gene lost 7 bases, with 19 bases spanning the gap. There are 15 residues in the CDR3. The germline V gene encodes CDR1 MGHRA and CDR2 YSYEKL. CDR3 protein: CASRPVGQRNQPQHF. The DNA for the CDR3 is TGCGCCAGCAGACCTGTTGGACAGAGGAACCAGCCCCAGCATTTT.

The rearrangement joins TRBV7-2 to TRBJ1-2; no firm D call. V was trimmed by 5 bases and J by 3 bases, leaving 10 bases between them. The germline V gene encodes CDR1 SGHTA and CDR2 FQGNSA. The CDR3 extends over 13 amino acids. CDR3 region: CASSPYEYYGYTF. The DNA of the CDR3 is TGTGCCAGCAGCCCCTATGAGTACTATGGCTACACCTTC.

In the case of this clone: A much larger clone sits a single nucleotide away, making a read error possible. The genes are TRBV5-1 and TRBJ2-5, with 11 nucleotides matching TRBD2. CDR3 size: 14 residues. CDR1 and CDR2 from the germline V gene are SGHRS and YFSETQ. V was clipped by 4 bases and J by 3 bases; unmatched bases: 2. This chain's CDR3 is CASSATSGEETQYF. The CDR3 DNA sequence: TGCGCCAGCAGCGCGACTAGCGGGGAAGAGACCCAGTACTTC.

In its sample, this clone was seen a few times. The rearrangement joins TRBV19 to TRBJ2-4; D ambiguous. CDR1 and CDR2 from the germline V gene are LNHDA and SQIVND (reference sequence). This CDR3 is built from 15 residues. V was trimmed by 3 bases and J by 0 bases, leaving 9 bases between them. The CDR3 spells CASSIPHLAKNIQYF. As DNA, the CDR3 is TGTGCCAGTAGTATCCCCCATTTAGCCAAAAACATTCAGTACTTC.

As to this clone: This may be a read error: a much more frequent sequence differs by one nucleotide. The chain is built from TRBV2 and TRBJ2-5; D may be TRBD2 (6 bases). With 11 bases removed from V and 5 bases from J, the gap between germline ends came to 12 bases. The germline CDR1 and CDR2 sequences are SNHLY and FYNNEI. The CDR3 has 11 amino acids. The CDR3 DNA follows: TGTGCCGGCACGGGAGAGGAGACCCAGTACTTC. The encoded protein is CAGTGEETQYF.

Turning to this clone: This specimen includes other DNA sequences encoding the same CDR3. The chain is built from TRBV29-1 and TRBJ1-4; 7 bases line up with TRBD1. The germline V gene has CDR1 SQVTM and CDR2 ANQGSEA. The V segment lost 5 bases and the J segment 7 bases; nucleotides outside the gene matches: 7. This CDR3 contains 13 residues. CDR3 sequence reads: CSVSDREGEKLFF. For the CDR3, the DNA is TGCAGCGTTTCAGACAGGGAGGGTGAAAAACTGTTTTTT.

This CDR3 reads CASSYQGAGEKLFF. The CDR3 region has the DNA TGTGCCAGCAGTTATCAGGGGGCAGGGGAAAAACTGTTTTTT. The V call is TRBV28, the J call TRBJ1-4; TRBD1 aligns across 8 bases. Trimming cost V 4 bases and J 8 bases; bases outside gene matches: 6. In germline, CDR1 is MDHEN, CDR2 SYDVKM. CDR3 length: 14 amino acids. The entire variable domain, with the rest obtained from reference TRBV28 and TRBJ1-4, is as follows: DVKVTQSSRYLVKRTGEKVFLECVQDMDHENMFWYRQDPGLGLRLIYFSYDVKMKEKGDIPEGYSVSREKKERFSLILESASTNQTSMYLCASSYQGAGEKLFFGSGTQLSVL.

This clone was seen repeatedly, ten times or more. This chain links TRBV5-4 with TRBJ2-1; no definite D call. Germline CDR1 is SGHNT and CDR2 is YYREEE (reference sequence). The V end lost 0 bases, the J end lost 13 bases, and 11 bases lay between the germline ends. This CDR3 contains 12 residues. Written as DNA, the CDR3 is TGTGCCAGCAGCTTGGGGTTATCACACCAGTTCTTC. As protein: CASSLGLSHQFF.

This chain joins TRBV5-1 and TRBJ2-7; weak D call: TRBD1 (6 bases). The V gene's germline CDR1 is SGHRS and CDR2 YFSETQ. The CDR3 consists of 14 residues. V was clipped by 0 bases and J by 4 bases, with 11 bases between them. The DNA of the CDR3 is TGCGCCAGCAGCTTGGCTACAGGGTTGTACGAGCAGTACTTC. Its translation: CASSLATGLYEQYF.

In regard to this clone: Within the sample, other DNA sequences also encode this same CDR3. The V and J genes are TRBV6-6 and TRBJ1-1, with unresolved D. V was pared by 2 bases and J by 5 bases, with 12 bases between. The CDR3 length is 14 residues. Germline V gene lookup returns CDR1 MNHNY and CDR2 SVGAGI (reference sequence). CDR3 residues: CASSYGGGPTEAFF. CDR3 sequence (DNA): TGTGCCAGCAGTTACGGTGGAGGGCCAACTGAAGCTTTCTTT.

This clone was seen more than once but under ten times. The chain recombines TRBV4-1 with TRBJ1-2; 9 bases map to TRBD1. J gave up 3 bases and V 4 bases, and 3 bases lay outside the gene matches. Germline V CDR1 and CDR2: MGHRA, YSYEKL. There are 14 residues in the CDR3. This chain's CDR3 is CASSRRDRDYGYTF. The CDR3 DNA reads TGCGCCAGCAGCCGCCGGGACAGGGACTATGGCTACACCTTC.

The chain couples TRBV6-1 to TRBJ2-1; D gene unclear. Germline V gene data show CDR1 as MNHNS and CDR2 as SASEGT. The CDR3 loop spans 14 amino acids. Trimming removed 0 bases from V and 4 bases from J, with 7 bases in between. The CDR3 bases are TGTGCCAGCAGTGAAGCGGCTGATTACAATGAGCAGTTCTTC. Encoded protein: CASSEAADYNEQFF.

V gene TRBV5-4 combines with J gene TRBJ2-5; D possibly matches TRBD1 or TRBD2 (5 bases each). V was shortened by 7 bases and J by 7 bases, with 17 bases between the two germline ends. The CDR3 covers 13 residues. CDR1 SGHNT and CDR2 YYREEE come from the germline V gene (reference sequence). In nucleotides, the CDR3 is TGTGCCAGCGGCTCTGGGGGTCGGGGGACCCAGTACTTC. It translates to CASGSGGRGTQYF.

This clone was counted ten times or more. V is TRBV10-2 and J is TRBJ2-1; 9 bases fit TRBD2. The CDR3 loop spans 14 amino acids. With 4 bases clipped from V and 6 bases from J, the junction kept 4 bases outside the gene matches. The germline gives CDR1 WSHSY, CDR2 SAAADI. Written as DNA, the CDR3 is TGCGCCAGCAGTGTGCTAGCGGGATCCAATGAGCAGTTCTTC. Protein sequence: CASSVLAGSNEQFF.

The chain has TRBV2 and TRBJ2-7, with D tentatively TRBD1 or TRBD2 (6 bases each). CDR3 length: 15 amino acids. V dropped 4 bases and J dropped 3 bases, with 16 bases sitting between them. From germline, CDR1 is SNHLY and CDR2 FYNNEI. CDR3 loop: CASSGGGQLSYEQYF. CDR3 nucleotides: TGTGCCAGCAGTGGAGGGGGGCAGCTCAGCTACGAGCAGTACTTC. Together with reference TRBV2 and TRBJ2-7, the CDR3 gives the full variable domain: EPEVTQTPSHQVTQMGQEVILRCVPISNHLYFYWYRQILGQKVEFLVSFYNNEISEKSEIFDDQFSVERPDGSNFTLKIRSTKLEDSAMYFCASSGGGQLSYEQYFGPGTRLTVT.